This passage covers 19 T cell receptor beta chains from one sample sequenced in a study of blood T cell repertoires in COVID-19. Here immunoSEQ multiplex PCR was the method, and the copy in TCRdb shows in-frame clones only, minus some. The table shows under 60,000 clones, with approximately 83% occurring only once. Sequences were obtained from peripheral blood. The receptor source for this set is a human donor in a cohort sampled during active COVID-19.

The chain employs TRBV28 and TRBJ2-2; 10 bases are a match to TRBD1. The CDR3 is 14 amino acids. The junction had 6 bases not matched to a gene; V was cut back by 5 bases and J by 9 bases. Germline V gene sequence: CDR1 MDHEN, CDR2 SYDVKM. This CDR3 is CASSPDRGPRELFF. The CDR3 nucleotides read TGTGCCAGCAGTCCCGACAGGGGGCCCAGGGAGCTGTTTTTT.

V is TRBV5-4 and J is TRBJ2-7; 9 bases align to TRBD1. Germline-derived CDR1 and CDR2 are SGHNT and YYREEE (reference sequence). Germline trimming cut 4 bases from V and 3 bases from J; bases unmatched to any gene: 11. The CDR3 covers 16 residues. This CDR3 reads CASSPKQGASDYEQYF. The CDR3 DNA sequence: TGTGCCAGCAGCCCCAAACAGGGGGCGTCGGACTACGAGCAGTACTTC.

The chain joins TRBV28 to TRBJ2-7; TRBD2 matches at 7 bases. J was trimmed by 0 bases and V by 5 bases; bases with no gene match: 10. From germline, CDR1 is MDHEN and CDR2 SYDVKM. CDR3 size: 16 residues. The CDR3 DNA reads as TGTGCCAGCAGTCCGCTCCGGCGGGGGACCTCCTACGAGCAGTACTTC. Translating gives CASSPLRRGTSYEQYF.

The V gene is TRBV27, the J gene TRBJ1-2, with TRBD1 matching over 9 bases. The germline CDR1 and CDR2 sequences are MNHEY and SMNVEV (reference sequence). This CDR3 comprises 14 residues. The junction had 2 bases not matched to a gene; V was cut back by 2 bases and J by 4 bases. The DNA for the CDR3 is TGTGCCAGCAGTTTAGGGACAGGGACCTATGGCTACACCTTC. Protein sequence: CASSLGTGTYGYTF.

This chain connects TRBV24-1 to TRBJ2-3, with 10 positions matching TRBD1. Germline CDR1 and CDR2: KGHDR and SFDVKD. This CDR3 has 14 amino acids. V gave up 3 bases and J gave up 10 bases; unmatched junction bases: 6. CDR3 sequence: CATSDPRTGGAQYF. CDR3 coding DNA: TGTGCCACCAGTGATCCCCGGACAGGGGGAGCGCAGTATTTT.

V is TRBV7-9 and J is TRBJ1-2; D gene ambiguous. The CDR3 loop spans 12 amino acids. V lost 8 bases and J lost 7, with 14 bases in between. From germline, CDR1 is SEHNR and CDR2 FQNEAQ (reference sequence). CDR3 residues: CASHRGLGGYTF. The DNA of the CDR3 is TGTGCCAGCCACCGCGGGCTCGGTGGCTACACCTTC.

The V and J genes are TRBV12-1 and TRBJ2-1; whether TRBD2, the table's D call, matches the DNA was not checked. TRBV12-1 constitutes a pseudogene. CDR3 length: 16 residues. This CDR3 reads CASSFSPSGTHNEQFF. CDR3 sequence (DNA): TGTGCCAGCAGCTTCTCCCCTAGCGGGACTCACAATGAGCAGTTCTTC.

The V gene is TRBV9, the J gene TRBJ2-5; 7 nucleotides line up with TRBD1. The CDR3 has 16 amino acids. The V gene's germline CDR1 is SGDLS and CDR2 YYNGEE. V gave up 0 bases and J gave up 2 bases; unmatched junction bases: 7. DNA for the CDR3: TGTGCCAGCAGCGTAGATCTGGGACAGACTCAAGAGACCCAGTACTTC. This gives the protein CASSVDLGQTQETQYF.

V and J are TRBV13 and TRBJ2-2; 7 nucleotides agree with TRBD2. Germline values: CDR1 PRHDT, CDR2 FYEKMQ (reference sequence). V shed 1 base and J 1 base; nucleotides not matched to a gene: 3. This CDR3 contains 16 residues. The DNA for the CDR3 is TGTGCCAGCAGCTTAGCCCCGGGGGGGAACACCGGGGAGCTGTTTTTT. Translation: CASSLAPGGNTGELFF.

This clone was detected only once. J is TRBJ1-4 and V is TRBV4-3; 7 nucleotides line up with TRBD1. Trimming removed 4 bases from V and 8 bases from J; junction bases left unmatched: 10. Germline V gene data show CDR1 as LGHNA and CDR2 as YSLEER. The CDR3 sequence is 15 residues long. The CDR3 loop is CASSPQDRVREKLFF. Written as DNA, the CDR3 is TGCGCCAGCAGCCCCCAAGACAGGGTGCGGGAAAAACTGTTTTTT.

V usage is TRBV10-3 and J usage is TRBJ2-1; D is uncertain. Trimming shortened V by 0 bases and J by 6 bases, and 15 bases separated the two germline ends. The CDR3 is made up of 16 amino acids. Germline CDR1 reads ENHRY; CDR2 reads SYGVKD. CDR3 in amino acids: CAISESSAYLGNEQFF. CDR3 nucleotide sequence: TGTGCCATCAGTGAGTCGTCCGCATATCTAGGCAATGAGCAGTTCTTC.

The chain is built from TRBV28 and TRBJ2-2; TRBD1 agrees at 9 bases. The CDR3 has 16 amino acids. J gave up 6 bases and V 6 bases, and 11 bases lay outside the gene matches. Germline V gives CDR1 MDHEN, CDR2 SYDVKM. The CDR3 here is CASSLTGGAGSGELFF. Here the CDR3 DNA reads TGTGCCAGCAGCCTAACAGGGGGCGCGGGTTCCGGGGAGCTGTTTTTT.

The CDR3 spells CASSKGPPSGRVGETQYF. In nucleotides, the CDR3 is TGTGCCAGCAGCAAGGGCCCCCCTAGCGGGAGGGTGGGAGAGACCCAGTACTTC. V gene TRBV21-1 combines with J gene TRBJ2-5; the D segment call TRBD2 is taken from the table without a DNA check. TRBV21-1 is recorded as a pseudogene. This CDR3 has 18 residues.

V usage is TRBV10-3 and J usage is TRBJ2-2; the match to TRBD2 covers 9 bases. Per germline, CDR1 ENHRY and CDR2 SYGVKD. The length of the CDR3 is 16 residues. V was pared by 4 bases and J by 8 bases, with 11 bases of the junction left unmatched. The CDR3 loop reads CAISGRTSASAGELFF. The CDR3 DNA follows: TGTGCCATCAGTGGCCGGACTAGCGCCAGTGCTGGGGAGCTGTTTTTT.

V and J are TRBV2 and TRBJ2-2; possibly TRBD1 for D (6 bases). This CDR3 comprises 15 residues. Per the germline V gene, CDR1 is SNHLY and CDR2 is FYNNEI. V lost 5 bases and J lost 6, with 16 bases in between. This CDR3 reads CASSTGIWVAGELFF. The DNA for the CDR3 is TGTGCCAGCAGTACAGGGATATGGGTTGCCGGGGAGCTGTTTTTT.

This sequence joins TRBV5-5 and TRBJ2-1; D possibly corresponds to TRBD2 (5 bases). Per germline, CDR1 SGHKS and CDR2 YYEKEE (reference sequence). Deletions cut 3 bases from V and 7 bases from J, with 11 bases between. The length of the CDR3 is 13 residues. Written as DNA, the CDR3 is TGTGCCAGCAGCTCACATAGCGAGAATGAGCAGTTCTTC. It encodes CASSSHSENEQFF.

The V call is TRBV14, the J call TRBJ2-1, with D possibly being TRBD1 (5 bases). Germline lookup yields CDR1 SGHDN and CDR2 FVKESK. CDR3 length: 15 amino acids. Trimming removed 3 bases at V and 3 bases at J, with 12 bases between. CDR3 bases: TGTGCCAGCAGCCACTGGGATGACAGCTACAATGAGCAGTTCTTC. As protein: CASSHWDDSYNEQFF. The full variable domain, rest sourced from reference TRBV14 and TRBJ2-1, is EAGVTQFPSHSVIEKGQTVTLRCDPISGHDNLYWYRRVMGKEIKFLLHFVKESKQDESGMPNNRFLAERTGGTYSTLKVQPAELEDSGVYFCASSHWDDSYNEQFFGPGTRLTVL.

This sequence joins TRBV6-5 and TRBJ2-7, with D tentatively TRBD1 (6 bases). The germline gives CDR1 MNHEY, CDR2 SVGAGI. This CDR3 contains 15 residues. V gave up 8 bases and J gave up 4 bases, with 21 bases separating them. The CDR3 region has the DNA TGTGCCAGCCAGGAGATCGCAGGGGTGGTATACGAGCAGTACTTC. Translation gives CASQEIAGVVYEQYF.

In DNA, the CDR3 is TGTGCCAGCAGCCAAGGGCTCCCTGGGAGTCAGCCCCAGCATTTT. Translated, it gives CASSQGLPGSQPQHF. The chain couples TRBV3-1 (or the pseudogene TRBV3-2) to TRBJ1-5; D gene ambiguous. V was trimmed by 1 base and J by 6 bases, leaving 13 bases between them. Germline CDR1 is LGHDT and CDR2 is YNNKEL (reference sequence). CDR3 size: 15 residues.